A selection of T cell receptor beta chains follows, all from one sample in a study of blood T cell repertoires in COVID-19. Libraries were prepared by immunoSEQ multiplex PCR; TCRdb keeps only in-frame clonotypes and omits some of them. The top ten clones hold less than 2.5% of a sample with roughly 120,000 clones, approximately 87% of them seen once. Sequenced: peripheral blood. The origin of the receptors is a woman aged 45-65 years with acute or convalescent COVID-19. Each CDR3 is given with its conserved first and last residue. D genes are given only for firm matches. For some rows the clone size is stated as once, few or many, or as a class when expanded; others skip it.

d_call: -
v_call: TRBV12-3/TRBV12-4
clone_size: -
j_call: TRBJ1-2
cdr3_aa: CASSFRPTTF
cdr3_nt: TGTGCCAGCAGTTTTCGCCCGACAACCTTC

d_call: -
v_call: TRBV24-1
clone_size: -
j_call: TRBJ1-5
cdr3_aa: CATSDSTGGYNQPQHF
cdr3_nt: TGTGCCACCAGTGACTCGACGGGGGGGTACAATCAGCCCCAGCATTTT

d_call: TRBD2
v_call: TRBV5-5
clone_size: -
j_call: TRBJ2-3
cdr3_aa: CASSLWTSGGVSDTQYF
cdr3_nt: TGTGCCAGCAGCTTATGGACTAGCGGGGGGGTCAGTGATACGCAGTATTTT

d_call: TRBD1
v_call: TRBV5-1
clone_size: -
j_call: TRBJ1-1
cdr3_aa: CASSPMTGGDTEAFF
cdr3_nt: TGCGCCAGCAGCCCCATGACAGGGGGGGACACTGAAGCTTTCTTT

d_call: -
v_call: TRBV9
clone_size: -
j_call: TRBJ2-1
cdr3_aa: CASSGGDEQFF
cdr3_nt: TGTGCCAGCAGCGGGGGAGATGAGCAGTTCTTC

d_call: -
v_call: TRBV19
clone_size: -
j_call: TRBJ1-1
cdr3_aa: CASSIDRWYTEAFF
cdr3_nt: TGTGCCAGTAGTATCGACAGGTGGTACACTGAAGCTTTCTTT

d_call: TRBD2
v_call: TRBV30
clone_size: -
j_call: TRBJ2-1
cdr3_aa: CAWKIAGGKPTSDEQFF
cdr3_nt: TGTGCCTGGAAGATAGCGGGGGGGAAGCCGACTTCGGATGAGCAGTTCTTC

d_call: -
v_call: TRBV6-5
clone_size: once
j_call: TRBJ2-7
cdr3_aa: CASSQGGEPYEQYF
cdr3_nt: TGTGCCAGCAGCCAAGGGGGGGAGCCCTACGAGCAGTACTTC

d_call: TRBD1
v_call: TRBV11-2
clone_size: once
j_call: TRBJ1-4
cdr3_aa: CASSPGTGSEKLFF
cdr3_nt: TGTGCCAGCAGCCCCGGGACAGGGAGTGAAAAACTGTTTTTT

d_call: TRBD2
v_call: TRBV18
clone_size: -
j_call: TRBJ2-7
cdr3_aa: CASSPPVLAGVYEQYF
cdr3_nt: TGTGCCAGCTCACCACCGGTTCTAGCGGGAGTCTACGAGCAGTACTTC

d_call: -
v_call: TRBV5-4
clone_size: -
j_call: TRBJ2-2
cdr3_aa: CASSPWGEGTGELFF
cdr3_nt: TGTGCCAGCAGCCCGTGGGGTGAGGGCACCGGGGAGCTGTTTTTT

d_call: TRBD1
v_call: TRBV5-6
clone_size: once
j_call: TRBJ1-2
cdr3_aa: CASSKGQGIYGYTF
cdr3_nt: TGTGCCAGCAGCAAGGGACAGGGTATCTATGGCTACACCTTC

d_call: -
v_call: TRBV9
clone_size: -
j_call: TRBJ1-6
cdr3_aa: CASSVGQGYNSPLHF
cdr3_nt: TGTGCCAGCAGCGTAGGGCAGGGTTATAATTCACCCCTCCACTTT

d_call: TRBD1
v_call: TRBV6-5
clone_size: -
j_call: TRBJ2-4
cdr3_aa: CASSPYRGAKNIQYF
cdr3_nt: TGTGCCAGCAGTCCATACAGGGGTGCCAAAAACATTCAGTACTTC

d_call: -
v_call: TRBV6-5
clone_size: -
j_call: TRBJ1-1
cdr3_aa: CASSGRTASEAFF
cdr3_nt: TGTGCCAGCAGCGGACGGACTGCCTCTGAAGCTTTCTTT

d_call: -
v_call: TRBV13
clone_size: -
j_call: TRBJ1-2
cdr3_aa: CASSLGRTGKGYTF
cdr3_nt: TGTGCCAGCAGCTTAGGCCGAACAGGGAAAGGCTACACCTTC

d_call: TRBD1
v_call: TRBV7-9
clone_size: -
j_call: TRBJ1-3
cdr3_aa: CASSLGTGAGNTIYF
cdr3_nt: TGTGCCAGCAGCTTAGGGACAGGGGCTGGAAACACCATATATTTT

d_call: TRBD2
v_call: TRBV18
clone_size: -
j_call: TRBJ2-5
cdr3_aa: CASSPPASGSLSETQYF
cdr3_nt: TGTGCCAGCTCACCACCGGCTAGCGGGAGCCTCTCAGAGACCCAGTACTTC

d_call: -
v_call: TRBV6-6
clone_size: -
j_call: TRBJ2-3
cdr3_aa: CASRAQGSGSDTQYF
cdr3_nt: TGTGCCAGCAGGGCACAGGGAAGCGGCTCAGATACGCAGTATTTT

d_call: TRBD1
v_call: TRBV29-1
clone_size: -
j_call: TRBJ1-1
cdr3_aa: CSVWPTMGQGGTEAFF
cdr3_nt: TGCAGCGTCTGGCCAACTATGGGACAGGGAGGCACTGAAGCTTTCTTT

d_call: -
v_call: TRBV7-9
clone_size: -
j_call: TRBJ1-1
cdr3_aa: CASTTPLQGNTEAFF
cdr3_nt: TGTGCCAGCACCACGCCACTACAGGGAAACACTGAAGCTTTCTTT

d_call: -
v_call: TRBV19
clone_size: once
j_call: TRBJ2-3
cdr3_aa: CATRFSTDTQYF
cdr3_nt: TGTGCCACACGGTTTAGCACAGATACGCAGTATTTT

d_call: -
v_call: TRBV6-5
clone_size: -
j_call: TRBJ1-2
cdr3_aa: CASSYGGGNYGYTF
cdr3_nt: TGTGCCAGCAGTTACGGGGGCGGTAACTATGGCTACACCTTC

d_call: -
v_call: TRBV29-1
clone_size: -
j_call: TRBJ2-7
cdr3_aa: CSTQKGDEQYF
cdr3_nt: TGCAGCACACAGAAAGGGGACGAGCAGTACTTC

d_call: TRBD1
v_call: TRBV5-1
clone_size: -
j_call: TRBJ1-2
cdr3_aa: CASSLASGQGGGYTF
cdr3_nt: TGCGCCAGCAGCTTGGCGAGTGGACAGGGCGGTGGCTACACCTTC

d_call: -
v_call: TRBV6-5
clone_size: once
j_call: TRBJ1-1
cdr3_aa: CASSYGYRVLNTEAFF
cdr3_nt: TGTGCCAGCAGTTACGGTTACAGGGTACTGAACACTGAAGCTTTCTTT

d_call: -
v_call: TRBV29-1
clone_size: -
j_call: TRBJ2-3
cdr3_aa: CSVASQGLSTQYF
cdr3_nt: TGCAGCGTTGCGTCCCAGGGATTGTCTACGCAGTATTTT

d_call: TRBD1
v_call: TRBV19
clone_size: -
j_call: TRBJ1-5
cdr3_aa: CASSTPGQGGLKPQHF
cdr3_nt: TGTGCCAGTAGTACCCCGGGACAGGGGGGCCTAAAGCCCCAGCATTTT

d_call: TRBD2
v_call: TRBV6-2/TRBV6-3
clone_size: -
j_call: TRBJ2-1
cdr3_aa: CASSYKKRGGYNEQFF
cdr3_nt: TGTGCCAGCAGTTACAAGAAGCGGGGGGGCTACAATGAGCAGTTCTTC